This T cell receptor (beta chain) was captured by sequencing in a study of cytomegalovirus exposure and HLA in healthy donors. Study-level results: Productive status was seen about 90% or about 30% of the time for most TCR beta V segments in an earlier analysis. Analyses of presence and absence presupposed an approximately uniform sequencing depth across donors.

Of note for this clone: The antigen is undetermined.

The PCR ran on 60 Vbeta and 13 Jbeta primers. Sequencing was performed with immunoSEQ multiplex PCR; in TCRdb, only in-frame clones are kept and a portion is missing. Of roughly 120,000 clones in the sample, less than 85% were seen once. Germline V gene lookup returns CDR1 MNHEY and CDR2 SVGAGI. There are 13 residues in the CDR3. With 5 bases clipped from V and 8 bases from J, the junction kept 4 bases outside the gene matches. Sequencing input: PBMCs. This TCR was sampled from a male donor in good health and CMV-seronegative. This chain uses TRBV6-5 with TRBJ2-1; 9 bases are shared with TRBD1. CDR3 sequence: CASSKGQGHEQFF. The CDR3 DNA sequence: TGTGCCAGCAGTAAGGGACAGGGCCATGAGCAGTTCTTC.